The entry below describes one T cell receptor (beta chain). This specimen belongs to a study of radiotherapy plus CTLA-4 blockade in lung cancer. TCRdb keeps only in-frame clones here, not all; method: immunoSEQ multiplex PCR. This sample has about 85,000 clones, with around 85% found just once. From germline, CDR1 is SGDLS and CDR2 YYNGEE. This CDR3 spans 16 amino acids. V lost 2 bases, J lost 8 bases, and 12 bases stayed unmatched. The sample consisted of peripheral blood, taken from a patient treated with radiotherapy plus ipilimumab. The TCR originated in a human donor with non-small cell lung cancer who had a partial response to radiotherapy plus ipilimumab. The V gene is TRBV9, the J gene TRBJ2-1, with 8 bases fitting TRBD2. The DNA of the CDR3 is TGTGCCAGCAGCGTCCGCGGGGGGCTAGTGAGCGATGAGCAGTTCTTC. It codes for CASSVRGGLVSDEQFF.